The source of this T cell receptor beta chain is a study of response to subunit inactivated influenza vaccine. Unmatched junction bases numbered 13, after V lost 7 bases and J lost 5 bases. The CDR3 covers 17 residues. Germline V gene lookup returns CDR1 SGHRS and CDR2 YFSETQ. TCRdb analysed the RT-PCR reads with MiXCR anew, one entry per CDR3 protein. Among approximately 500,000 distinct CDR3 sequences listed, less than 25% were seen once. These data were also reused for a study on T cells expressing NK-cell markers. From that report: cDNA encoding TCR beta was synthesized via 5'RACE template switching incorporating UMIs.

The TCR sequence derives from a man aged 45-65 years who received an inactivated influenza vaccine. The J gene is TRBJ2-2, the V gene TRBV5-1; 11 bases are a match to TRBD2. Sequenced material: CD4+ T cells sorted from PBMCs, taken roughly 12 days after vaccination. CDR3 nucleotide sequence: TGCGCCAGCCGACGGTCTAGCGGGAGGCTTATTACCGGGGAGCTGTTTTTT. Translation: CASRRSSGRLITGELFF.